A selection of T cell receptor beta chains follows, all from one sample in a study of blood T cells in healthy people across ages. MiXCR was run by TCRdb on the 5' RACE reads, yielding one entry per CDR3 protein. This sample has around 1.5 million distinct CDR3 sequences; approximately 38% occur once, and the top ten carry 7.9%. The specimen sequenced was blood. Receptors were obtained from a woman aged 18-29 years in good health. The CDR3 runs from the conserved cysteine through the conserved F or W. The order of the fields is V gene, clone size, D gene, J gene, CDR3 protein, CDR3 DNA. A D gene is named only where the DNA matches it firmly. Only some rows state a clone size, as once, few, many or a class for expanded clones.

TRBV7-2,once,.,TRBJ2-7,CASSVGANYNEQYF,TGTGCCAGCAGCGTCGGGGCGAATTACAATGAGCAGTACTTC
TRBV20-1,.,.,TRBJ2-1,CSASPNYNEQFF,TGCAGTGCCTCTCCGAACTACAATGAGCAGTTCTTC
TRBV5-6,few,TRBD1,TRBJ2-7,CASSWFLGTGGYNEQYF,TGTGCCAGCAGCTGGTTCCTCGGGACAGGGGGGTACAATGAGCAGTACTTC
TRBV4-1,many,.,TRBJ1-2,CASSQDLGYTF,TGCGCCAGCAGCCAAGATCTAGGCTACACCTTC
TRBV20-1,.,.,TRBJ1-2,CSASEQRYGYTF,TGCAGTGCTAGTGAACAGAGATATGGCTACACCTTC
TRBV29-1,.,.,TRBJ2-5,CSVEEGRGETQYF,TGCAGCGTTGAAGAGGGGCGCGGGGAGACCCAGTACTTC
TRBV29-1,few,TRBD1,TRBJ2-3,CSVEGQGYTDTQYF,TGCAGCGTTGAGGGACAGGGTTACACAGATACGCAGTATTTT
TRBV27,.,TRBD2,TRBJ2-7,CASSLQAGETYEQYF,TGTGCCAGCAGTTTACAGGCGGGGGAGACCTACGAGCAGTACTTC
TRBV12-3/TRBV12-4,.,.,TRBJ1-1,CASSTDNMNTEAFF,TGTGCCAGCAGTACAGACAACATGAACACTGAAGCTTTCTTT
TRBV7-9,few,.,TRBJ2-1,CASSLDPGRNEQFF,TGTGCCAGCAGCTTAGATCCGGGACGCAATGAGCAGTTCTTC
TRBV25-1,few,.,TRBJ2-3,CASSGNYQPSTDTQYF,TGTGCCAGCAGTGGGAACTACCAACCTAGCACAGATACGCAGTATTTT
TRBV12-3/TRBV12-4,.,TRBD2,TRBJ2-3,CASSSSSGIGADTQYF,TGTGCCAGCAGTTCCTCTAGCGGTATTGGCGCAGATACGCAGTATTTT
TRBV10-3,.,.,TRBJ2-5,CAISGRGETQYF,TGTGCCATCAGTGGTCGGGGCGAGACCCAGTACTTC
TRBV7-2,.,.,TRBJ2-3,CASSPRWDNKDTQYF,TGTGCCAGCAGCCCCCGCTGGGACAACAAAGATACGCAGTATTTT
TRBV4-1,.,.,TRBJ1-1,CASSQGPGMGTEAFF,TGCGCCAGCAGCCAAGGTCCAGGCATGGGTACTGAAGCTTTCTTT
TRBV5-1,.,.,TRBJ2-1,CASSLVVDYNEQFF,TGCGCCAGCAGCTTGGTCGTGGACTACAATGAGCAGTTCTTC
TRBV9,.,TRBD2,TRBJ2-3,CASSPSGGSRVPDTQYF,TGTGCCAGCAGCCCCTCGGGGGGGTCGCGGGTGCCAGATACGCAGTATTTT
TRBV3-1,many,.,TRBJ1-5,CASSHGHVNQPQHF,TGTGCCAGCAGCCATGGACATGTGAATCAGCCCCAGCATTTT
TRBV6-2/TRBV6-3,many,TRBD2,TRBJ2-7,CASSSQGSGSLYEQYF,TGTGCCAGCAGTTCCCAGGGAAGCGGGAGTCTGTACGAGCAGTACTTC
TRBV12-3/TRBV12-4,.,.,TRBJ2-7,CASSKDNSLYEQYF,TGTGCCAGCAGCAAAGACAATTCCCTTTACGAGCAGTACTTC
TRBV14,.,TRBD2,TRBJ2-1,CAGSQDSGRAFPEQFF,TGTGCCGGCAGCCAAGATAGCGGGAGGGCCTTTCCTGAGCAGTTCTTC
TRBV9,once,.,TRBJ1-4,CASSPSRGKNEKLFF,TGTGCCAGCAGCCCATCGCGGGGCAAGAATGAAAAACTGTTTTTT
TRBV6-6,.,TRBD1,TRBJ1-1,CASSLRGQGPSEAFF,TGTGCCAGCAGTTTGAGGGGACAGGGCCCTTCGGAAGCTTTCTTT
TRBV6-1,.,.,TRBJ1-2,CASRIPGHNYGYTF,TGTGCCAGCAGGATTCCGGGACATAACTATGGCTACACCTTC
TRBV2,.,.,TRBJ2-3,CASSGGGGLDTQYF,TGTGCCAGCAGTGGCGGCGGGGGCCTAGATACGCAGTATTTT
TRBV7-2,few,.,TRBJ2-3,CASSFTLRPPTDTQYF,TGTGCCAGCAGCTTCACTCTACGCCCCCCCACAGATACGCAGTATTTT
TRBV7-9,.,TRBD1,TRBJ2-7,CASSLPGQGDEQYF,TGTGCCAGCAGCTTACCGGGACAGGGGGACGAGCAGTACTTC
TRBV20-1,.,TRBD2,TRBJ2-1,CSARDLTGVAGVYNEQFF,TGCAGTGCTAGAGATCTTACCGGGGTAGCGGGAGTGTACAATGAGCAGTTCTTC
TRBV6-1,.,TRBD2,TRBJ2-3,CASSEANKAGGFAQYF,TGTGCCAGCAGTGAAGCGAATAAAGCGGGGGGCTTTGCGCAGTATTTT
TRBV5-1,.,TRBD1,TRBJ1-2,CASSSSQGAQGYTF,TGCGCCAGCAGCTCCTCACAGGGGGCGCAGGGCTACACCTTC
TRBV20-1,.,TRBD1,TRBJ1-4,CSGGGLTNEKLFF,TGCAGTGGAGGGGGCCTAACTAATGAAAAACTGTTTTTT
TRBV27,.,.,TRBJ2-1,CASSFPSGEGAHRGGFNEQFF,TGTGCCAGCAGTTTCCCCTCCGGGGAGGGGGCCCATCGGGGGGGTTTTAATGAGCAGTTCTTC
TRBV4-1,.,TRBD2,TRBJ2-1,CASSQDFGTNYNEQFF,TGCGCCAGCAGCCAAGATTTTGGGACTAATTACAATGAGCAGTTCTTC
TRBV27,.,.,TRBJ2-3,CASSPLSGGPWNTQYF,TGTGCCAGCAGTCCCCTATCCGGAGGGCCGTGGAATACGCAGTATTTT
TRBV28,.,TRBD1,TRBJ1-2,CASSLWPDRGPLYGYTF,TGTGCCAGCAGTTTATGGCCCGACAGGGGGCCCCTATATGGCTACACCTTC
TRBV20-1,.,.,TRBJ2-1,CSAQGNTDRASSYYEQFF,TGCAGTGCTCAAGGTAATACGGACCGGGCGTCCTCCTACTATGAGCAGTTCTTC